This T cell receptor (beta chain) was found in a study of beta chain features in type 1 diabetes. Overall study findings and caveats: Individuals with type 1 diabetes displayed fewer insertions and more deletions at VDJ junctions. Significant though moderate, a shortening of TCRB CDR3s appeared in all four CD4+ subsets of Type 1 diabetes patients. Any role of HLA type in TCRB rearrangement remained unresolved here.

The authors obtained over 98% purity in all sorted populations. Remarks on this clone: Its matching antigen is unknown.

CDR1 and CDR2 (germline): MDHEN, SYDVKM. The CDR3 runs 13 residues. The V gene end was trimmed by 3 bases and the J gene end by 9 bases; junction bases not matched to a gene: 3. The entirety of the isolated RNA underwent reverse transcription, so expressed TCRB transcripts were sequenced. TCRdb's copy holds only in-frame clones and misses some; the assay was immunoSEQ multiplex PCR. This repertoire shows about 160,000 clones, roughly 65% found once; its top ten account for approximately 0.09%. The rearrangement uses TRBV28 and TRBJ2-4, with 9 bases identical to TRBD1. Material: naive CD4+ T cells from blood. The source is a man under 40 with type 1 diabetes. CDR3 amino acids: CASSFGTGTIQYF. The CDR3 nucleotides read TGTGCCAGCAGTTTCGGGACAGGGACCATTCAGTACTTC. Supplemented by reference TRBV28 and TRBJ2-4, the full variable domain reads DVKVTQSSRYLVKRTGEKVFLECVQDMDHENMFWYRQDPGLGLRLIYFSYDVKMKEKGDIPEGYSVSREKKERFSLILESASTNQTSMYLCASSFGTGTIQYFGAGTRLSVL.